The source of this T cell receptor beta chain is a study of CD4+ T cells in melanoma. Study conclusions and caveats: A reported correlation linked neoantigen-specific CD4+ T cells to CD8+, macrophage and B cell function.

TCRdb's table, derived via immunoSEQ multiplex PCR, lists solely in-frame clones and lacks some. The sample consists of roughly 10,000 clones, around 62% of them appearing once. This clone was counted once. Its antigen remains unknown. Its ends do not fully match the called genes, so a read error is possible. Germline values: CDR1 SGHRS, CDR2 YFSETQ. The CDR3 sequence is 16 residues long. V usage is TRBV5-1 and J usage is TRBJ2-3; the D call may be TRBD1 or TRBD2 (6 bases each). The sequenced sample consisted of cells from a culture (not recorded whether cultured in vitro). This sequence was found in a human donor with melanoma. CDR3 sequence (DNA): TGCGCCAGCAGCTTGGTAGGGGGGACGTCGACAGATGCGCAGTATTTT. Translated: CASSLVGGTSTDAQYF. Based on the CDR3 plus reference TRBV5-1 and TRBJ2-3, the full variable domain is KAGVTQTPRYLIKTRGQQVTLSCSPISGHRSVSWYQQTPGQGLQFLFEYFSETQRNKGNFPGRFSGRQFSNSRSEMNVSTLELGDSALYLCASSLVGGTSTDAQYFGPGTRLTVL.